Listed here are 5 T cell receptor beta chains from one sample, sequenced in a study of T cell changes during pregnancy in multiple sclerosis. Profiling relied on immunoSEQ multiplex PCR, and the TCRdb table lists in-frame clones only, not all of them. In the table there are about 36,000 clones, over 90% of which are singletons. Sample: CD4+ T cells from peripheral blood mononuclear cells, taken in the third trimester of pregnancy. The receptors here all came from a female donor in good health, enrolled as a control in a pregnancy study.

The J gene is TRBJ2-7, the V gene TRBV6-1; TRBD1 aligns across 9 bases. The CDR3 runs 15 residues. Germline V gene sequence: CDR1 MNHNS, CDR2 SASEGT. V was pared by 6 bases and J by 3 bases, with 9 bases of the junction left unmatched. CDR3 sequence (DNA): TGTGCCAGCAGGGCCACAGGGGGCGGTTTCTACGAGCAGTACTTC. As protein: CASRATGGGFYEQYF.

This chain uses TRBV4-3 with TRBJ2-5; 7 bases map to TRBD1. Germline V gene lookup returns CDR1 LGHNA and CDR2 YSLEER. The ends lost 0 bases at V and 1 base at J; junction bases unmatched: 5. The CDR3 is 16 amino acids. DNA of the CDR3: TGCGCCAGCAGCCAAGATCGGGCAGGGGGCCAAGAGACCCAGTACTTC. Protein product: CASSQDRAGGQETQYF.

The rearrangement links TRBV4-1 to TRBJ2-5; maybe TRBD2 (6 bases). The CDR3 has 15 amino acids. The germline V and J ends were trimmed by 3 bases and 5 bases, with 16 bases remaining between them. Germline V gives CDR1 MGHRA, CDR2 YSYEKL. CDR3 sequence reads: CASSHGGTTSETQYF. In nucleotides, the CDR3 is TGCGCCAGCAGCCACGGGGGAACGACTTCGGAGACCCAGTACTTC.

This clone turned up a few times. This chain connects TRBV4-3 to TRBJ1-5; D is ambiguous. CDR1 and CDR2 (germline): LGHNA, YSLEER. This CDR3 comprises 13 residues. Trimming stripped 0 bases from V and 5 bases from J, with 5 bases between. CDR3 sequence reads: CASSQDSDQPQHF. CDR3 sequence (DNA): TGCGCCAGCAGCCAAGATAGTGATCAGCCCCAGCATTTT.

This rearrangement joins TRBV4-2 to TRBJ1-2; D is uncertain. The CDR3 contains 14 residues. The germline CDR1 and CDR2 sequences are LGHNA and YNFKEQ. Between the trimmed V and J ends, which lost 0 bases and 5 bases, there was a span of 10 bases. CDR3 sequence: CASSQERVGYGYTF. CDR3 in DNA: TGTGCCAGCAGCCAAGAGAGGGTGGGGTATGGCTACACCTTC.